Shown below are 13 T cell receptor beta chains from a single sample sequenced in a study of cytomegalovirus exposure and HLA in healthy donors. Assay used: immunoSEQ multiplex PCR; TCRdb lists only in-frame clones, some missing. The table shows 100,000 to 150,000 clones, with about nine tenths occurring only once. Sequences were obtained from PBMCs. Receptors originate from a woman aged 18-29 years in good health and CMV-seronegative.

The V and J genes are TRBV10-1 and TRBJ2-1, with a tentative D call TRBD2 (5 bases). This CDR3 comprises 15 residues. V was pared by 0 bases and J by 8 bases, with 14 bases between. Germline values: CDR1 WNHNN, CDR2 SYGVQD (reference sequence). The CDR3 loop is CASSESNLRGDEQFF. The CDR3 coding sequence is TGCGCCAGCAGTGAGTCAAACCTACGGGGAGATGAGCAGTTCTTC.

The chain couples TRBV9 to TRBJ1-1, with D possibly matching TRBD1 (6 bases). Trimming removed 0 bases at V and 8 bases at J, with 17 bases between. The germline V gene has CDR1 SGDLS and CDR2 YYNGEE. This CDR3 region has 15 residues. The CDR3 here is CASSVAAGAPVEAFF. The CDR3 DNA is TGTGCCAGCAGCGTAGCGGCAGGGGCCCCCGTGGAAGCTTTCTTT.

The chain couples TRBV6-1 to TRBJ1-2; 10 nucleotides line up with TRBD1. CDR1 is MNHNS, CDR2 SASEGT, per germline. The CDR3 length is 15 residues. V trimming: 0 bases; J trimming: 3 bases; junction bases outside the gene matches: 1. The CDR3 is CASSEAGTGDYGYTF. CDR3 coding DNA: TGTGCCAGCAGTGAAGCAGGGACAGGGGACTATGGCTACACCTTC.

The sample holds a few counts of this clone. The CDR3 DNA is TGCACCAGCAGACCCGCTAGCTCTGGGGCCAACGTCCTGACTTTC. Translated, it gives CTSRPASSGANVLTF. The chain employs TRBV1 and TRBJ2-6; the table's D call TRBD2 went unverified against the DNA. TRBV1 is termed a pseudogene. The CDR3 covers 15 residues.

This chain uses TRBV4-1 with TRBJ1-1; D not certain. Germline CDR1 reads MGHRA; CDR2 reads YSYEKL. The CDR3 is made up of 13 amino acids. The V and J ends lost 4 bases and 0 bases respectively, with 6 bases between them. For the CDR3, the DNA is TGCGCCAGCAGCCGAGTCATGAACACTGAAGCTTTCTTT. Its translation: CASSRVMNTEAFF.

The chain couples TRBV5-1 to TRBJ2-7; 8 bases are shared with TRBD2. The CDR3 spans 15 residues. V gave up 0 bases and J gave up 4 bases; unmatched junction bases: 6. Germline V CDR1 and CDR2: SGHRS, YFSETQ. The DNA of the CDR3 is TGCGCCAGCAGCTTGGGATCTAGCGGGTTATACGAGCAGTACTTC. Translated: CASSLGSSGLYEQYF.

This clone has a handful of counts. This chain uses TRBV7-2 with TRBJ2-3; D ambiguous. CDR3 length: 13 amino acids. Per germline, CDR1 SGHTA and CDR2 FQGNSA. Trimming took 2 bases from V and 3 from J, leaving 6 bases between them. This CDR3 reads CASSLSVTDTQYF. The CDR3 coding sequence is TGTGCCAGCAGCTTATCCGTAACAGATACGCAGTATTTT. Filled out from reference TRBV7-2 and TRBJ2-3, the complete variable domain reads GAGVSQSPSNKVTEKGKDVELRCDPISGHTALYWYRQSLGQGLEFLIYFQGNSAPDKSGLPSDRFSAERTGGSVSTLTIQRTQQEDSAVYLCASSLSVTDTQYFGPGTRLTVL.

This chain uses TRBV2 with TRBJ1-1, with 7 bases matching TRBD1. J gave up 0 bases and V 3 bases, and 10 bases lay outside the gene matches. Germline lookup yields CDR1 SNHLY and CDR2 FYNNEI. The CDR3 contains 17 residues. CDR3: CASSEEGQRIMNTEAFF. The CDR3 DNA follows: TGTGCCAGCAGTGAGGAGGGACAGCGAATAATGAACACTGAAGCTTTCTTT. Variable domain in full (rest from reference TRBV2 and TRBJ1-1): EPEVTQTPSHQVTQMGQEVILRCVPISNHLYFYWYRQILGQKVEFLVSFYNNEISEKSEIFDDQFSVERPDGSNFTLKIRSTKLEDSAMYFCASSEEGQRIMNTEAFFGQGTRLTVV.

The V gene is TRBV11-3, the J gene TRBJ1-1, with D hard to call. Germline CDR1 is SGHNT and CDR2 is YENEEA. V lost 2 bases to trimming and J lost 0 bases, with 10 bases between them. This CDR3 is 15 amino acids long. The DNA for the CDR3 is TGTGCCAGCAGCTTACCAGGCTCCATGAACACTGAAGCTTTCTTT. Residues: CASSLPGSMNTEAFF.

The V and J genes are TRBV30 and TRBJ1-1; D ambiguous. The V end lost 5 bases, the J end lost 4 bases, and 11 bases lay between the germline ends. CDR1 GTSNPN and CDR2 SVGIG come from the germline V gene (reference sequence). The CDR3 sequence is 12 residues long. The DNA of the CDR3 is TGTGCCTGGTCTTTGGAGGCCACTGAAGCTTTCTTT. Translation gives CAWSLEATEAFF.

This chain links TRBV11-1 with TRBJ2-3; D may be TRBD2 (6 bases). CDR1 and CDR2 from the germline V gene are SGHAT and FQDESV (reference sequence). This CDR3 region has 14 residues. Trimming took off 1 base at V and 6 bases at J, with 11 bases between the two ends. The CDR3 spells CASSLVLAGDTQYF. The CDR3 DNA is TGTGCCAGCAGCTTAGTACTAGCCGGGGATACGCAGTATTTT.

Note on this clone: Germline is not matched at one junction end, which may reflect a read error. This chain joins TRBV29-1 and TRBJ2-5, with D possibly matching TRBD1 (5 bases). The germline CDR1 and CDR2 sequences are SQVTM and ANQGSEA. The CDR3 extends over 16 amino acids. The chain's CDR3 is CSVEGEDTSLDETQYF. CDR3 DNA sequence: TGCAGCGTAGAAGGAGAGGACACCTCCCTAGACGAGACCCAGTACTTC.

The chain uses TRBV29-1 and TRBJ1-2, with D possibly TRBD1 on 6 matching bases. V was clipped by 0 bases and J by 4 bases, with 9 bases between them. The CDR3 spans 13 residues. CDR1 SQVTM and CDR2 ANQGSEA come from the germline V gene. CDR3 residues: CSVEEGAGYGYTF. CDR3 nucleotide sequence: TGCAGCGTTGAAGAGGGGGCGGGCTATGGCTACACCTTC.